Shown below are 17 T cell receptor delta chains from a single sample sequenced in a study of gamma-delta T cells after stem cell transplantation (dated by TCRdb to the mid-2010s). Library preparation used RT-PCR. Sequenced using an Illumina MiSeq. With CATT, TCRdb called clones again from the public reads; duplicate DNA rows were later joined. This sample lists about 2,900 delta-chain clones; around 30% were detected once. Of the sample, around a quarter falls within the top ten clones. The material sequenced was gamma-delta T cells. The receptors were gathered from a human donor. It is not recorded whose cells these are; they may come from a transplant donor.

Turning to this clone: A far larger clone is just one base off, so this is likely a read error. Other DNA sequences from this sample encode an identical CDR3 as well. V and J are TRDV2 and TRDJ1, with 11 bases identical to TRDD3. Germline V CDR1 and CDR2: GEAIGNYY, EKD. V trimming: 3 bases; J trimming: 4 bases; junction bases outside the gene matches: 12. The CDR3 sequence is 17 residues long. CDR3 sequence reads: CACDGLLGDTGGDKLIF. CDR3 nucleotides: TGTGCCTGTGACGGATTGCTGGGGGATACCGGCGGCGATAAACTCATCTTT.

Relative to its sample, this clone is medium-sized (0.01 to 0.1%). This sequence joins TRDV2 and TRDJ1; D call uncertain. V was cut by 3 bases and J by 3 bases, with 10 bases left in between. Per germline, CDR1 GEAIGNYY and CDR2 EKD. The CDR3 loop spans 13 amino acids. The CDR3 DNA is TGTGCCTGTGACCAACTGAGGGCCGATAAACTCATCTTT. Protein sequence: CACDQLRADKLIF.

By share, this clone ranks as medium-sized (0.01 to 0.1%). CDR3 bases: TGTGCCTGTGACAACTTACTGGGGGATACGCGTGTGGACACCGATAAACTCATCTTT. Protein: CACDNLLGDTRVDTDKLIF. The rearrangement links TRDV2 to TRDJ1; 13 bases agree with TRDD3. The CDR3 consists of 19 residues. CDR1 and CDR2 (germline): GEAIGNYY, EKD. Trimming cost V 2 bases and J 0 bases; bases outside gene matches: 11.

Notes on this clone: A read error likely explains this, since a far larger clone differs by one base. The chain combines TRDV2 with TRDJ3, with 8 bases lining up with TRDD3. Germline lookup yields CDR1 GEAIGNYY and CDR2 EKD. The V segment lost 5 bases and the J segment 0 bases; nucleotides outside the gene matches: 17. This CDR3 is 21 amino acids long. CDR3 residues: CACGILGGTKASSWDTRQMFF. In nucleotides, the CDR3 is TGTGCCTGTGGCATACTGGGGGGGACAAAGGCGAGCTCCTGGGACACCCGACAGATGTTTTTC.

This clone is labeled medium-sized. This rearrangement joins TRDV2 to TRDJ3, with 7 bases aligning to TRDD3. From germline, CDR1 is GEAIGNYY and CDR2 EKD. The CDR3 is made up of 22 amino acids. The trim removed 0 bases at V and 0 bases at J, leaving 16 bases unmatched. CDR3 sequence: CACDTGLLGNPNRSWDTRQMFF. In DNA form, the CDR3 reads TGTGCCTGTGACACCGGATTACTGGGGAACCCCAACCGCTCCTGGGACACCCGACAGATGTTTTTC.

This clone was recorded a few times. V usage is TRAV29/DV5 and J usage is TRDJ1; 9 positions match TRDD3. V lost 0 bases, J lost 3 bases, and 18 bases stayed unmatched. CDR1 NSMFDY and CDR2 ISSIKDK come from the germline V gene. The CDR3 runs to 19 residues. The CDR3 DNA reads as TGTGCAGCAAGCGTCCTTCCTCCTCGGGGATACGTCGGCCCCGATAAACTCATCTTT. The encoded protein is CAASVLPPRGYVGPDKLIF.

The chain combines TRDV3 with TRDJ1; the match to TRDD3 covers 9 bases. Germline V gene data show CDR1 as TVYSNPD and CDR2 as GDNSRS (reference sequence). V lost 2 bases, J lost 3 bases, and 19 bases stayed unmatched. This CDR3 has 18 residues. The CDR3 coding sequence is TGTGCCTTTGGATTCCTACCAGTACTGGGGGACAAGCCCGATAAACTCATCTTT. This encodes CAFGFLPVLGDKPDKLIF.

By sample share, this clone is medium-sized (0.01 to 0.1%). The same CDR3 arises from other DNA sequences in this sample as well. V gene TRDV1 combines with J gene TRDJ1, with a possible D match to TRDD2 (6 bases). Trimming removed 0 bases at V and 0 bases at J, with 26 bases between. This CDR3 comprises 21 residues. The germline V gene has CDR1 TSWWSYY and CDR2 QGS. The CDR3 DNA is TGTGCTCTTGGGGAACTCTACGACCCTACTGGATCCTACTTGTACACCGATAAACTCATCTTT. It encodes CALGELYDPTGSYLYTDKLIF.

By proportion, this clone is medium-sized. The chain carries TRDV2 and TRDJ3; a possible D gene is TRDD3 (5 bases). V was clipped by 0 bases and J by 0 bases, with 11 bases between them. This CDR3 spans 18 amino acids. Germline CDR1 GEAIGNYY, CDR2 EKD. The CDR3 DNA is TGTGCCTGTGACACCGGGGGCCCACTCTCCTGGGACACCCGACAGATGTTTTTC. Translated: CACDTGGPLSWDTRQMFF.

The chain employs TRDV1 and TRDJ1; 11 bases agree with TRDD3. CDR3 length equals 23 residues. The J segment lost 0 bases and the V segment lost 2 bases, leaving 23 bases of the junction unmatched. The germline gives CDR1 TSWWSYY, CDR2 QGS. The CDR3 region has the DNA TGTGCTCTTGGGGAAGGTGATAGTTCCTACCCTGACTGGGGGATATCCGACACCGATAAACTCATCTTT. Its protein product is CALGEGDSSYPDWGISDTDKLIF.

This clone showed up just a few times. The V gene is TRAV29/DV5, the J gene TRDJ1; D is unresolved. Germline V lookup: CDR1 NSMFDY, CDR2 ISSIKDK. Between the trimmed V and J ends, which lost 1 base and 0 bases, there was a span of 13 bases. This CDR3 has 15 residues. The CDR3 sequence: CAASPDMGNTDKLIF. The CDR3 DNA sequence: TGTGCAGCAAGCCCAGATATGGGAAACACCGATAAACTCATCTTT.

Concerning this clone itself: TCRdb shows a much larger clone's protein in place of this DNA's translation, and the two differ at residue 13, likely through a read error; the protein shown is translated from the DNA. The chain employs TRDV2 and TRDJ1; 8 positions match TRDD3. Germline lookup yields CDR1 GEAIGNYY and CDR2 EKD. This CDR3 comprises 18 residues. Germline trimming cut 0 bases from V and 4 bases from J; bases unmatched to any gene: 15. Here the CDR3 reads CACDTLWGTPLDIDKLIF. CDR3 in DNA: TGTGCCTGTGACACCCTCTGGGGGACCCCCCTTGACATCGATAAACTCATCTTT.

To note about this clone: TCRdb has a much larger clone's protein, which differs at residue 13 from the translation of this DNA, likely because of a read error; what is shown is the protein translated from the DNA. This chain joins TRDV2 and TRDJ1, with 9 positions matching TRDD3. The germline CDR1 and CDR2 sequences are GEAIGNYY and EKD. The CDR3 is made up of 17 amino acids. The chain's CDR3 is CACDPLGDSRNTVKLIF. The CDR3 coding sequence is TGTGCCTGTGACCCCTTGGGGGATAGCCGAAACACCGTTAAACTCATCTTT.

As concerns this clone: It may be a read error: a sequence one base away is much more abundant. The chain is built from TRDV2 and TRDJ1; 7 positions agree with TRDD3. This CDR3 has 15 residues. Germline V gene sequence: CDR1 GEAIGNYY, CDR2 EKD. V shed 4 bases and J 2 bases; nucleotides not matched to a gene: 9. The CDR3 DNA reads TGTGCCTGTGAATACATGACTGGGGTTACCGATAAACTCATCTTT. It codes for CACEYMTGVTDKLIF.

Remarks on this clone: A far larger clone is a single base away, which makes a read error likely. Here the CDR3 DNA reads TGTGCCTGTGACCACGTACTGGGGGATCCACCGACCCCATACACCGGTAAACTCATCTTT. It specifies CACDHVLGDPPTPYTGKLIF. V gene TRDV2 combines with J gene TRDJ1; 10 bases map to TRDD3. Germline CDR1 GEAIGNYY, CDR2 EKD. CDR3 length equals 20 residues.

Comments on this clone: It is likely a read error: a sequence one base away is far more abundant. The V call is TRDV1, the J call TRDJ1; TRDD3 aligns across 9 bases. The CDR3 contains 24 residues. CDR1 is TSWWSYY, CDR2 QGS, per germline. The V gene end was trimmed by 3 bases and the J gene end by 1 base; junction bases not matched to a gene: 30. DNA for the CDR3: TGTGCTCTTGGGGACTTTCCTACGAACATACCTATACTGGGGGAGATCAGGTGCACCGATAAACTCATCTTT. Translating gives CALGDFPTNIPILGEIRCTDKLIF.

In this sample, this clone is medium-sized. The genes are TRDV2 and TRDJ1; D perhaps matches TRDD3 (6 bases). The CDR3 extends over 19 amino acids. Germline CDR1 is GEAIGNYY and CDR2 is EKD. V shed 0 bases and J shed 0 bases, with 22 bases lying between them. The CDR3: CACDTVGDPTGPNTDKLIF. DNA of the CDR3: TGTGCCTGTGACACCGTAGGGGACCCAACTGGGCCGAACACCGATAAACTCATCTTT.